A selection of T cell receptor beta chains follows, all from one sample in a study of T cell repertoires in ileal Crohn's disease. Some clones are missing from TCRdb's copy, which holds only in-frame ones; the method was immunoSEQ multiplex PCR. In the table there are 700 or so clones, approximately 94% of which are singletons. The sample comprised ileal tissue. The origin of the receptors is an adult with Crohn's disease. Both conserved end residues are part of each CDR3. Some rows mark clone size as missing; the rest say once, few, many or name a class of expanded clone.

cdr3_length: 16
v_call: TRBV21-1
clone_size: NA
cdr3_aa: CASSKGLGRGRQPQHF

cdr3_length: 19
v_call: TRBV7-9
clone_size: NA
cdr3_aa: CATYLGTGGLAGLYNEQFF

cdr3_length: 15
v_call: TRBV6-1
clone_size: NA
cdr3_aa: CASSDGTGLKETQYF

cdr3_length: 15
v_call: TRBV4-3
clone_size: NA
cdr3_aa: CASSQDSGVTQPQHF

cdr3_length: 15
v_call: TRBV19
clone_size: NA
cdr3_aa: CASSLAGTGGQPQHF

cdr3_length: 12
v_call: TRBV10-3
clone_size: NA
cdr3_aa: CAIRGDREHYTF

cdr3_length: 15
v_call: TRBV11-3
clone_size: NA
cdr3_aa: CASSLGTARPHEQYF

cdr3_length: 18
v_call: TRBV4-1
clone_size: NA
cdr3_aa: CASSQGQTSSYSNQPQHF

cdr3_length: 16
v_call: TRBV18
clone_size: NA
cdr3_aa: CASSPPGGLYNSPLHF

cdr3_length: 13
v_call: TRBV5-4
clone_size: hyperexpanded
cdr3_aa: CASSYRPGDEQFF

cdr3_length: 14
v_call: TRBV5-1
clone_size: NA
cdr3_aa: CASSLISGEETQYF

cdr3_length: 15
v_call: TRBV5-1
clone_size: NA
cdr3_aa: CASSLVGTGNSPLHF

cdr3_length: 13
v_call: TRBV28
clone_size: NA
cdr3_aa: CASSLLDNYGYTF

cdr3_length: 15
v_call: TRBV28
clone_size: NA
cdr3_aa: CASSPLAGIYNEQFF

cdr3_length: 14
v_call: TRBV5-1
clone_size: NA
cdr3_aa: CASSSWGATYEQYF

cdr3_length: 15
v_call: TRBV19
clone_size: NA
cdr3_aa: CASTPGTGVRTEAFF

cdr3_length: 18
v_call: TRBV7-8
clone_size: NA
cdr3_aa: CASSPGTGGWNNNQPQHF